This TCR beta chain stems from a study of early T cells in non-severe SARS-CoV-2 infection. Study-wide context: Sequenced bulk RNA came from whole blood that was unsorted, and chains were unpaired. General study findings and limits: VDJdb matches were skewed toward anti-spike CD8 T cell responses.

The TCR library protocol was used to attach unique molecular identifiers. These identifiers were attached to individual cDNA molecules. Each CDR3 protein is one row after TCRdb ran MiXCR on the 5' RACE reads. The sample lists about 45,000 distinct CDR3 sequences; more than 9% were seen once. This CDR3 is 20 amino acids long. This clonotype was seen many times. No antigen is known for it. This receptor was obtained from an adult who was a healthcare worker with PCR-confirmed SARS-CoV-2 infection or an uninfected control (not recorded which). The chain combines TRBV3-2 with TRBJ2-3; TRBD1, the table's D call, lacks a check against the DNA. TRBV3-2 is assigned pseudogene status. What was sequenced was whole blood. The CDR3 coding sequence is TGTGCCAGCAGCCAAGGCCTCACAGGGGGCGCCGATCCTAGCACAGATACGCAGTATTTT. This encodes CASSQGLTGGADPSTDTQYF.